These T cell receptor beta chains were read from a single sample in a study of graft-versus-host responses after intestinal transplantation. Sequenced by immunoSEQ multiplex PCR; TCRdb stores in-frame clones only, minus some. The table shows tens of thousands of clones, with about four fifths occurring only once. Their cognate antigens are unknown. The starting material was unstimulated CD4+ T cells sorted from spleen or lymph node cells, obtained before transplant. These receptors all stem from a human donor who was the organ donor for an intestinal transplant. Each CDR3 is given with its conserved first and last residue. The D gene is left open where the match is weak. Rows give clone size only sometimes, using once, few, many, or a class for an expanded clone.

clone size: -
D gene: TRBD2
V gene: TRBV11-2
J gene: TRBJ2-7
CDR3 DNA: TGTGCCAGCAGCTCCGGACTAGCTGGGCAGTACTTC
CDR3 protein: CASSSGLAGQYF

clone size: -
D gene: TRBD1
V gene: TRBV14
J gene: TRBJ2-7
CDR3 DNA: TGTGCCAGCAGCCGGGACAGACCTAGGGAGCAGTACTTC
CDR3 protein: CASSRDRPREQYF

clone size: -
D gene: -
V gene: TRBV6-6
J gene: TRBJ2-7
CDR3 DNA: TGTGCCAGCAGTTACCCTTACGAGCAGTACTTC
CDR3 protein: CASSYPYEQYF

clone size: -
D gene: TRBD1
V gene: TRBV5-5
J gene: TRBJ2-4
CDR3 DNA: TGTGCCAGCAGCTCGTTTACAGGGGGAAATCTTCAGTACTTC
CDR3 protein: CASSSFTGGNLQYF

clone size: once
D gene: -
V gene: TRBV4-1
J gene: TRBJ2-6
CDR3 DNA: TGCGCCCGCAGCCAAGAGGGGAAGGGGTGGGACTCTGGGGCCAACGTCCTGACTTTC
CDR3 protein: CARSQEGKGWDSGANVLTF

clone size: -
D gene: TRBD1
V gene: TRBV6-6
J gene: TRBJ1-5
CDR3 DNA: TGTGCCAGCAGACAGGGGTCCTATCAGCCCCAGCATTTT
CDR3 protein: CASRQGSYQPQHF

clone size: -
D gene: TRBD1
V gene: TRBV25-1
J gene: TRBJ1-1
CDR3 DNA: TGTGCCAGCAGTGAATACAGGGGACAGGGCATGAACACTGAAGCTTTCTTT
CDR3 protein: CASSEYRGQGMNTEAFF

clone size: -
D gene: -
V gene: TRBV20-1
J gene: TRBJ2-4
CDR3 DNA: TGCAGTGCTGCAGCCAAAAACATTCAGTACTTC
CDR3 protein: CSAAAKNIQYF

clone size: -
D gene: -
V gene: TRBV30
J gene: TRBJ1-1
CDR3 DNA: TGTGCCTGGAGTGTACAGGGGAACACTGAAGCTTTCTTT
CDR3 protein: CAWSVQGNTEAFF

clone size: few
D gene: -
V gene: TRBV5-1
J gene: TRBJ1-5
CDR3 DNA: TGCGCCAGCAGCTTGGATAGCAATCAGCCCCAGCATTTT
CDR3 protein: CASSLDSNQPQHF

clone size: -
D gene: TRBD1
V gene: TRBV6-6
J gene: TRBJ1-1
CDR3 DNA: TGTGCCAGCAGTTTGACAGGGGGCACTGAAGCTTTCTTT
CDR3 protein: CASSLTGGTEAFF

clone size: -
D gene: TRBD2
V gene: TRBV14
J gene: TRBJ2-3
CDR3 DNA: TGTGCCAGCAGCCAAGGGGAGGGCCCAGCCTGGGGTGGAGATACGCAGTATTTT
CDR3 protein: CASSQGEGPAWGGDTQYF